The rows below give T cell receptor beta chains drawn from one sample of a study of cytomegalovirus exposure and HLA in healthy donors. Using immunoSEQ multiplex PCR, the repertoire was profiled, and TCRdb retains in-frame clones only, with some absent. The sample data list more than 40,000 clones. Material: PBMCs. The receptors come from a middle-aged man in good health and CMV-seropositive. Both conserved end residues are part of each CDR3. D genes are given only for firm matches.

j_call | v_call | d_call | cdr3_nt | cdr3_aa
TRBJ2-2 | TRBV10-3 | . | TGTGTCTTAGGGGTCGTCGGGGAGCTGTTTTTT | CVLGVVGELFF
TRBJ2-2 | TRBV15 | TRBD2 | TGTGCCACAGCAGGGCTAGCGGGCCTCACCGGGGAGCTGTTTTTT | CATAGLAGLTGELFF
TRBJ1-2 | TRBV6-1 | . | TGTGCCAGCAGTGTCGCCGGCACTGGACAGCACTATGGCTACACCTTC | CASSVAGTGQHYGYTF
TRBJ1-4 | TRBV4-1 | . | TGCGCCAGCAGCCAAGAGTGGGCTTCCTTACTGTTTTTT | CASSQEWASLLFF
TRBJ2-1 | TRBV27 | TRBD2 | TGTGCCAGCAGTCTTAGCGGGTACTCCTACAATGAGCAGTTCTTC | CASSLSGYSYNEQFF
TRBJ2-7 | TRBV5-1 | . | TGCGCCAGCAGCTTGCGGGAGACGAACATCCAGGATCGGGAGCAGTACTTC | CASSLRETNIQDREQYF
TRBJ1-4 | TRBV29-1 | TRBD1 | TGCAGCGTTGCGCGGACAGGGGGTAGCACTAATGAAAAACTGTTTTTT | CSVARTGGSTNEKLFF
TRBJ2-3 | TRBV25-1 | . | TGTGCCAGCAGTGATCCCAGGGCTGATACGCAGTATTTT | CASSDPRADTQYF
TRBJ2-6 | TRBV4-2 | TRBD1 | TGTGCCAGCAGCCTATCGGACAGGCCCTCTGGGGCCAACGTCCTGACTTTC | CASSLSDRPSGANVLTF
TRBJ2-7 | TRBV6-5 | TRBD1 | TGTGCCAGCAGTTCCCCGGGACAGGGGACCTACGAGCAGTACTTC | CASSSPGQGTYEQYF
TRBJ2-2 | TRBV5-1 | TRBD1 | TGCGCCAGCAGGGGACAGGAGAACACCGGGGAGCTGTTTTTT | CASRGQENTGELFF
TRBJ2-3 | TRBV30 | . | TGTGCCTGGAGTGAGTGGGGGCGCGGCACAGATACGCAGTATTTT | CAWSEWGRGTDTQYF
TRBJ2-2 | TRBV9 | TRBD2 | TGTGCCAGCAGCGTAGGACTAGCGGCCGGGGAGCTGTTTTTT | CASSVGLAAGELFF
TRBJ1-1 | TRBV6-1 | . | TGTGCCAGCCGAACAGGGCCGAACACTGAAGCTTTCTTT | CASRTGPNTEAFF
TRBJ1-4 | TRBV5-5 | TRBD1 | TGTGCCAGCAGCGTCCGGGACAGGGGGAGGACTAATGAAAAACTGTTTTTT | CASSVRDRGRTNEKLFF
TRBJ2-3 | TRBV29-1 | TRBD2 | TGCAGCGTTGATGGCGGGAGGAGCGATACGCAGTATTTT | CSVDGGRSDTQYF
TRBJ2-3 | TRBV7-3 | . | TGTGCCAGCAGCTTAGGGGCCCGCACAGATACGCAGTATTTT | CASSLGARTDTQYF
TRBJ1-3 | TRBV27 | . | TGTGCCAGCAGTTACCAGGGGTTAACAAGCAACACCATATATTTT | CASSYQGLTSNTIYF
TRBJ2-1 | TRBV25-1 | TRBD2 | TGTGCCAGCAGTGTGCTAGCGGGGAGAAATGAGCAGTTCTTC | CASSVLAGRNEQFF
TRBJ2-3 | TRBV28 | TRBD2 | TGTGCCAGCAAGGACTTCGGGACTAGCCCTAGCACAGATACGCAGTATTTT | CASKDFGTSPSTDTQYF
TRBJ1-5 | TRBV6-6 | . | TGTGCCAGCAGTTTCACAGCTAGCAATCAGCCCCAGCATTTT | CASSFTASNQPQHF
TRBJ1-2 | TRBV27 | TRBD1 | TGTGCCAGCAGCCCGACAGGGATCTATGGCTACACCTTC | CASSPTGIYGYTF
TRBJ1-1 | TRBV2 | . | TGTGCCAGCAAAGGTCGGGGGAACACTGAAGCTTTCTTT | CASKGRGNTEAFF
TRBJ2-1 | TRBV12-5 | TRBD1 | TGTGCTAGTGCCGAAATCGGGACAGCTAACAATGAGCAGTTCTTC | CASAEIGTANNEQFF
TRBJ2-7 | TRBV6-5 | . | TGTGCCAGCAGTTACTCGCTAGGAACCTACGAGCAGTACTTC | CASSYSLGTYEQYF
TRBJ2-3 | TRBV5-1 | TRBD2 | TGCGCCAGCAGCATTCGCGGGGGTGCAGGGACAGATACGCAGTATTTT | CASSIRGGAGTDTQYF
TRBJ2-2 | TRBV25-1 | . | TGTGCCAGCAGTGAAGGCAGCGAGTCCGGGGAGCTGTTTTTT | CASSEGSESGELFF